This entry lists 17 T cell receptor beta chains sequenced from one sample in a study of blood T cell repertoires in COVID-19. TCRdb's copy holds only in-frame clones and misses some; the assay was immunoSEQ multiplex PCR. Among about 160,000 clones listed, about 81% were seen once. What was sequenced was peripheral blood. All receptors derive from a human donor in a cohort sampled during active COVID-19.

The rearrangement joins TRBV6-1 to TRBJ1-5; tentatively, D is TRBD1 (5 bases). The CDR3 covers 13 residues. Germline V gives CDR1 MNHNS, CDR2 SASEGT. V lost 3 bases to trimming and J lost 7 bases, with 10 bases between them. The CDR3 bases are TGTGCCAGCAGTGAGGAGGGGAACCAGCCCCAGCATTTT. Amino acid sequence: CASSEEGNQPQHF.

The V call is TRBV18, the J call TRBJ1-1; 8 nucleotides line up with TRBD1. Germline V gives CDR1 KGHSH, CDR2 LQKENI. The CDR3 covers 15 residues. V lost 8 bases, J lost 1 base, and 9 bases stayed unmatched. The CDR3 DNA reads TGTGCCAGCCAACCGACAGGGGTCAGGAACACTGAAGCTTTCTTT. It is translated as CASQPTGVRNTEAFF.

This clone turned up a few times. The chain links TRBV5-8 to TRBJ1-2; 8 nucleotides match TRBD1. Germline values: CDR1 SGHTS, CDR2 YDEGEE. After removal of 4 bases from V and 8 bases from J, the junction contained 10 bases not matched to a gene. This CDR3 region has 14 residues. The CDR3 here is CASSQLDRAKGYTF. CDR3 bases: TGTGCCAGCAGCCAACTGGACAGGGCAAAGGGCTACACCTTC. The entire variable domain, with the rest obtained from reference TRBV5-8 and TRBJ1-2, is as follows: EAGVTQSPTHLIKTRGQQATLRCSPISGHTSVYWYQQALGLGLQFLLWYDEGEERNRGNFPPRFSGRQFPNYSSELNVNALELEDSALYLCASSQLDRAKGYTFGSGTRLTVV.

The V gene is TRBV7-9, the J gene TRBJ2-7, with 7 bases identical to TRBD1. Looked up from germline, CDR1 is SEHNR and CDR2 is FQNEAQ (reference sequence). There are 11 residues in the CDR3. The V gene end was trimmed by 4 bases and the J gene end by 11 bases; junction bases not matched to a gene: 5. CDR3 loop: CASSSTGFKYF. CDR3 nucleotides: TGTGCCAGCAGCTCGACAGGGTTTAAGTACTTC. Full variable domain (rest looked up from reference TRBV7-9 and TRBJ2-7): DTGVSQNPRHKITKRGQNVTFRCDPISEHNRLYWYRQTLGQGPEFLTYFQNEAQLEKSRLLSDRFSAERPKGSFSTLEIQRTEQGDSAMYLCASSSTGFKYFGPGTRLTVT.

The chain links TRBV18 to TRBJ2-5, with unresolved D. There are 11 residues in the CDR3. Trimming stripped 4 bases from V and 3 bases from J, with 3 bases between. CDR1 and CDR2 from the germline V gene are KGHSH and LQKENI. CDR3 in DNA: TGTGCCAGCTCACTCAAAGAGACCCAGTACTTC. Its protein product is CASSLKETQYF.

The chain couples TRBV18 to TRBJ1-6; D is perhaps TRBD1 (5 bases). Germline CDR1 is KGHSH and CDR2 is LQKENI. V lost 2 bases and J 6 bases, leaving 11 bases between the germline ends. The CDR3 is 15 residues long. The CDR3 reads CASSPAWQGNSPLHF. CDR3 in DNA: TGTGCCAGCTCACCAGCGTGGCAGGGTAATTCACCCCTCCACTTT.

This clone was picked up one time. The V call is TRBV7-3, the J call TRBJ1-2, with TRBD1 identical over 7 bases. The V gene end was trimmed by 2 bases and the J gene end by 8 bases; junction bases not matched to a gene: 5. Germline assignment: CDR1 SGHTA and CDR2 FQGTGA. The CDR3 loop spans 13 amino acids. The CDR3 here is CASSLGTGDGYTF. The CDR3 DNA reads TGTGCCAGCAGCTTAGGTACAGGGGACGGCTACACCTTC.

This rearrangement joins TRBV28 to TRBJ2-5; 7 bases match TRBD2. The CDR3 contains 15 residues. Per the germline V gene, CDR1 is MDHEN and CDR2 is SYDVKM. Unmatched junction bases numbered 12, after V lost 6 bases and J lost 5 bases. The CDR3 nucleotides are TGTGCCAGCAGCAATCTAGTTGGCGGGGGTGAGACCCAGTACTTC. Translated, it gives CASSNLVGGGETQYF.

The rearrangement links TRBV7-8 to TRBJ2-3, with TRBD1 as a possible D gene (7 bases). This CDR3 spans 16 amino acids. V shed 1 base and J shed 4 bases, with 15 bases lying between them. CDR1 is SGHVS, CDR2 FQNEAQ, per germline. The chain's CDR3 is CASSLVSGRGADTQYF. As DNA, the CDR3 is TGTGCCAGCAGCTTAGTTAGCGGCAGGGGGGCAGATACGCAGTATTTT. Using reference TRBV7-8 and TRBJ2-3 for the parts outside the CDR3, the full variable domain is GAGVSQSPRYKVAKRGQDVALRCDPISGHVSLFWYQQALGQGPEFLTYFQNEAQLDKSGLPSDRFFAERPEGSVSTLKIQRTQQEDSAVYLCASSLVSGRGADTQYFGPGTRLTVL.

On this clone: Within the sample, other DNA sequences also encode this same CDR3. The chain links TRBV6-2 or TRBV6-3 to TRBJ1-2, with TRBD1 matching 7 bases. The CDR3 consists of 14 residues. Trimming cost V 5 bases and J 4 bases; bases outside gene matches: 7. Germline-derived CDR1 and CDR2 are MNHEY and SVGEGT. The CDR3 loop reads CASSPGGGVYGYTF. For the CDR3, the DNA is TGTGCCAGCAGTCCCGGAGGGGGCGTCTATGGCTACACCTTC.

For the CDR3, the DNA is TGTGCCAGTAGTGACAGGGGACGGGGTGAGCAGTTCTTC. Translation: CASSDRGRGEQFF. The V and J genes are TRBV19 and TRBJ2-1; 8 bases fit TRBD1. The CDR3 is 13 amino acids. CDR1 is LNHDA, CDR2 SQIVND, per germline (reference sequence). Trimming at V came to 5 bases and at J to 9 bases, leaving 6 bases not matched to a gene. Supplemented by reference TRBV19 and TRBJ2-1, the full variable domain reads DGGITQSPKYLFRKEGQNVTLSCEQNLNHDAMYWYRQDPGQGLRLIYYSQIVNDFQKGDIAEGYSVSREKKESFPLTVTSAQKNPTAFYLCASSDRGRGEQFFGPGTRLTVL.

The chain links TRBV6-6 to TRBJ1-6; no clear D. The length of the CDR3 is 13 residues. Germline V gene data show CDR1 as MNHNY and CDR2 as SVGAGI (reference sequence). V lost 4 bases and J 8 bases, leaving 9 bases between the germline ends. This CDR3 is CASSLPRDSPLHF. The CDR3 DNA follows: TGTGCCAGCAGTTTACCCCGGGATTCACCCCTCCACTTT.

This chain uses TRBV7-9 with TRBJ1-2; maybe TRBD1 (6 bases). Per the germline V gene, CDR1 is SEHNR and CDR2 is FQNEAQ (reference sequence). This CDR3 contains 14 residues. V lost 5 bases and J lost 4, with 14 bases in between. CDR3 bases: TGTGCCAGCAGCCGAACCACAGGGCCCTATGGCTACACCTTC. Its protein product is CASSRTTGPYGYTF.

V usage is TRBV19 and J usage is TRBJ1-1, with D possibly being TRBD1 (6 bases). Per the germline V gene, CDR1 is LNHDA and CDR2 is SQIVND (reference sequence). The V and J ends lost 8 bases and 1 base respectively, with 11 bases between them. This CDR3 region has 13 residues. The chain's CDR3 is CASADRTNTEAFF. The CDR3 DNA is TGTGCCAGTGCAGACAGGACGAACACTGAAGCTTTCTTT.

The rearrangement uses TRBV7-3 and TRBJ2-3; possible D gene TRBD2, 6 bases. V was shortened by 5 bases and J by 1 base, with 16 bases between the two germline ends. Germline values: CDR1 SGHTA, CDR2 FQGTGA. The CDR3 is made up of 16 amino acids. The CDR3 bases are TGTGCCAGCAGCAAGTATTCTAGCGCCCGCACAGATACGCAGTATTTT. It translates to CASSKYSSARTDTQYF.

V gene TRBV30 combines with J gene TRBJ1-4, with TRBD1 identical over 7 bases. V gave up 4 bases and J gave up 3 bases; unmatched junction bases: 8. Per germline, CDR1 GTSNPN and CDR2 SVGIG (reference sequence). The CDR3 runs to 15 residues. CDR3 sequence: CAWTLRTGPNEKLFF. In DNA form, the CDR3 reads TGTGCCTGGACCCTACGGACAGGCCCTAATGAAAAACTGTTTTTT.

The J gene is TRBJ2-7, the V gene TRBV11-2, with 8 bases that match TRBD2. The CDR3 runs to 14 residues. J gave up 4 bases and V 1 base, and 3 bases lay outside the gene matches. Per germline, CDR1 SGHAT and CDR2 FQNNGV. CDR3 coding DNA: TGTGCCAGCAGCTTAGCCGGGAGGGGGTACGAGCAGTACTTC. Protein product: CASSLAGRGYEQYF.